A single TCR beta chain is shown here with its context. The repertoire was sequenced with immunoSEQ multiplex PCR; TCRdb's copy has only in-frame clones and lacks some. The sample carries some 26,000 clones, about nine tenths recorded once. The data were taken from a study of T cell changes during pregnancy in multiple sclerosis. Germline CDR1 is MRHNA and CDR2 is SNTAGT. The V end was cut by 4 bases, the J end by 7 bases, with 10 bases between. The CDR3 runs 13 residues. The sample consisted of CD4+ T cells from peripheral blood mononuclear cells, taken in the first trimester of pregnancy. This TCR was recovered from a female donor in good health, enrolled as a control in a pregnancy study. The chain combines TRBV6-4 with TRBJ2-2; tentative D call: TRBD1 (6 bases). CDR3 in amino acids: CASSAGDSGELFF. CDR3 nucleotides: TGTGCCAGCAGTGCAGGGGATAGCGGGGAGCTGTTTTTT.